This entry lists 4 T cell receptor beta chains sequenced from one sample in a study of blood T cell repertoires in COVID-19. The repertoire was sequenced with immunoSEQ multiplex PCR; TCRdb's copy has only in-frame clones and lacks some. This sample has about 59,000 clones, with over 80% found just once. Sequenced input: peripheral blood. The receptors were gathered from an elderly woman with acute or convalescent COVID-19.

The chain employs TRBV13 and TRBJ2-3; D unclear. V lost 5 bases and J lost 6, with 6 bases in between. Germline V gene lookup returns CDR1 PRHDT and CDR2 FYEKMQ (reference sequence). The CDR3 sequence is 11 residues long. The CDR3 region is CASSIRDTQYF. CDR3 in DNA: TGTGCCAGCAGCATCAGGGATACGCAGTATTTT.

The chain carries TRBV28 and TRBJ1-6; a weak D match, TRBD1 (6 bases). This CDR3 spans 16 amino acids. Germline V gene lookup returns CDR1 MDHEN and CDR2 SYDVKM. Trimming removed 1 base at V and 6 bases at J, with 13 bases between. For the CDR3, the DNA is TGTGCCAGCAGTTTATCCAGTTACAGGGTTAATTCACCCCTCCACTTT. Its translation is CASSLSSYRVNSPLHF.

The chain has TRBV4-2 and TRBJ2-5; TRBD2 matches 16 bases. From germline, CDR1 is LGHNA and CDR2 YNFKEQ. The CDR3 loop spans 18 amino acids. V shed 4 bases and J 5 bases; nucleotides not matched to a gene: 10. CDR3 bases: TGTGCCAGCAGCCTAGGGACTAGCGGGGGGGCCTTCTCCGAGACCCAGTACTTC. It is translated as CASSLGTSGGAFSETQYF.

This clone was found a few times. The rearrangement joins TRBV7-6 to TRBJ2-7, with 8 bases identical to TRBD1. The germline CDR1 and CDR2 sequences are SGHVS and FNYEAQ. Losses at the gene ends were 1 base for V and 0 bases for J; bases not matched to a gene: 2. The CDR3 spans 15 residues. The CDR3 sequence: CASSLEGQGSYEQYF. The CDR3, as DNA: TGTGCCAGCAGCTTAGAAGGACAGGGCTCCTACGAGCAGTACTTC.